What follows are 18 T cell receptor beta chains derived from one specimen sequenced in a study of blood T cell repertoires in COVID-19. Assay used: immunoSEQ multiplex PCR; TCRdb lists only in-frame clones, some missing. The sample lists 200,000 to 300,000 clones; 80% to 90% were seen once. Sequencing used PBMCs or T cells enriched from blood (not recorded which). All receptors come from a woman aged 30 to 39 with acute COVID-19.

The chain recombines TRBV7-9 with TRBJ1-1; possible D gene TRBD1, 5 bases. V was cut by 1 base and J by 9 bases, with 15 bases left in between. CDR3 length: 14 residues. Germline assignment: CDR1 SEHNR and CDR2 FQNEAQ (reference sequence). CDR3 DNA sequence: TGTGCCAGCAGCTTAGTACTTCCAGGGTCTAAAGCTTTCTTT. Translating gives CASSLVLPGSKAFF. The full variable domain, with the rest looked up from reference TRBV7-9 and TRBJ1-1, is DTGVSQNPRHKITKRGQNVTFRCDPISEHNRLYWYRQTLGQGPEFLTYFQNEAQLEKSRLLSDRFSAERPKGSFSTLEIQRTEQGDSAMYLCASSLVLPGSKAFFGQGTRLTVV.

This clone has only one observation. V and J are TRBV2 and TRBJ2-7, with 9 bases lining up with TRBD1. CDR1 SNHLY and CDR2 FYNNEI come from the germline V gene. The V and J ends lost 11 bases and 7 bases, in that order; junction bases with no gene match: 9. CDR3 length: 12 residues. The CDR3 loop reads CAGGTGPREQYF. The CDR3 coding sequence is TGTGCCGGTGGGACAGGGCCGAGGGAGCAGTACTTC.

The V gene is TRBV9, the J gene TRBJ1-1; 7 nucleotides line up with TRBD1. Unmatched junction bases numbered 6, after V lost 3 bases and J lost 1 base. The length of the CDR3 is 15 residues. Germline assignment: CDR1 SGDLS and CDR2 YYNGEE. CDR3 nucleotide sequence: TGTGCCAGCAGCGCTCGGGACAGACAGAACACTGAAGCTTTCTTT. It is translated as CASSARDRQNTEAFF.

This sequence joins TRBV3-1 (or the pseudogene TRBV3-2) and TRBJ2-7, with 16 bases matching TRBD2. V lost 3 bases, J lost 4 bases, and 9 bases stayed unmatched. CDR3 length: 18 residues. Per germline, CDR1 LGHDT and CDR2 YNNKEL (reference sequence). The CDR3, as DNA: TGTGCCAGCAGCCAGGCCGGGACTAGCGGGGGGGCTTGGTACGAGCAGTACTTC. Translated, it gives CASSQAGTSGGAWYEQYF.

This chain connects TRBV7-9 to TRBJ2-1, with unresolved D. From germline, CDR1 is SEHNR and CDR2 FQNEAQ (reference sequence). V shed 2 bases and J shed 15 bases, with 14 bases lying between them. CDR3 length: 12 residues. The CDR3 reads CASSLTKSGPFF. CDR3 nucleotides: TGTGCCAGCAGCTTAACGAAATCTGGGCCGTTCTTC.

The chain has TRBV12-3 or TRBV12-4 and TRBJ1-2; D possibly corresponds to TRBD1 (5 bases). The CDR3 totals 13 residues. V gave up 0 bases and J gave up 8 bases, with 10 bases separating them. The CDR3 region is CASSLAGLNGYTF. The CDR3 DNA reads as TGTGCCAGCAGTTTAGCGGGACTTAACGGCTACACCTTC.

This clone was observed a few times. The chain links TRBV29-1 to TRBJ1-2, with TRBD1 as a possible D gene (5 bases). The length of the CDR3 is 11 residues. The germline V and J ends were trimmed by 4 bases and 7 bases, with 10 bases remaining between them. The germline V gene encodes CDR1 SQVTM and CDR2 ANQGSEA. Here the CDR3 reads CSVATTVGYTF. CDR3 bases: TGCAGCGTTGCTACGACAGTTGGCTACACCTTC. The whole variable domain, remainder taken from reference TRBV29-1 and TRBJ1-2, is SAVISQKPSRDICQRGTSLTIQCQVDSQVTMMFWYRQQPGQSLTLIATANQGSEATYESGFVIDKFPISRPNLTFSTLTVSNMSPEDSSIYLCSVATTVGYTFGSGTRLTVV.

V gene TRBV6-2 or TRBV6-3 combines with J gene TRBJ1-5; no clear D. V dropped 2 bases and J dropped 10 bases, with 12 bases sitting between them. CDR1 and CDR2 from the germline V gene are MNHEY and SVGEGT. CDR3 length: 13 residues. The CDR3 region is CASSYPEVGPQHF. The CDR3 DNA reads TGTGCCAGCAGTTACCCGGAGGTCGGCCCCCAGCATTTT.

CDR3 residues: CAWIEGNSPLHF. The CDR3 DNA reads TGTGCCTGGATAGAGGGCAATTCACCCCTCCACTTT. The chain joins TRBV30 to TRBJ1-6; D is ambiguous. V was clipped by 4 bases and J by 7 bases, with 8 bases between them. Germline V CDR1 and CDR2: GTSNPN, SVGIG (reference sequence). The CDR3 contains 12 residues. The full variable domain, completed using reference TRBV30 and TRBJ1-6, is SQTIHQWPATLVQPVGSPLSLECTVEGTSNPNLYWYRQAAGRGLQLLFYSVGIGQISSEVPQNLSASRPQDRQFILSSKKLLLSDSGFYLCAWIEGNSPLHFGNGTRLTVT.

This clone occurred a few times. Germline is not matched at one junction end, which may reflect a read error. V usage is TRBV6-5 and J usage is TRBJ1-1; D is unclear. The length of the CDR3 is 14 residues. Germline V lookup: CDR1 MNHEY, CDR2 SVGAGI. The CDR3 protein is CASSHSPGGSEAFF. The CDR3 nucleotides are TGTGCCAGCAGTCACTCCCCTGGAGGGAGTGAAGCTTTCTTT.

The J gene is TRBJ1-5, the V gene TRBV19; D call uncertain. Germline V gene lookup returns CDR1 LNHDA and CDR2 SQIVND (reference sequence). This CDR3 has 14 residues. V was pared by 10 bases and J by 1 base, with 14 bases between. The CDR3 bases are TGTGCCACCAACCTCCGGGGAAGCAATCAGCCCCAGCATTTT. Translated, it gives CATNLRGSNQPQHF.

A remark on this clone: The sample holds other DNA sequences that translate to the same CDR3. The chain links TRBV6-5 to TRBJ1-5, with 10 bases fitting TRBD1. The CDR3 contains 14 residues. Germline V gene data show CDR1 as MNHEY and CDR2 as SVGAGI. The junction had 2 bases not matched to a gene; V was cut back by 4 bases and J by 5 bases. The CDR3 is CASSSGQGYQPQHF. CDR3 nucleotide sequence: TGTGCCAGCAGTTCGGGACAGGGGTATCAGCCCCAGCATTTT.

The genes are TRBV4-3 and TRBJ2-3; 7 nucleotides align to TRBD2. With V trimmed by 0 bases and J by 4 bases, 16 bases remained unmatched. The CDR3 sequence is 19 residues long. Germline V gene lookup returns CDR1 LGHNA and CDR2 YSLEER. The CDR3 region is CASSQDPSGGGIGADTQYF. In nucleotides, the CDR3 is TGCGCCAGCAGCCAAGATCCCAGTGGGGGGGGGATTGGGGCAGATACGCAGTATTTT.

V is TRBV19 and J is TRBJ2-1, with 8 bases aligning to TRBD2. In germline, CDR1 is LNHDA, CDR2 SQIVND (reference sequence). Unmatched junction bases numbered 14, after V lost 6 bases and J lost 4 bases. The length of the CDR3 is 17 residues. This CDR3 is CASSNGLAGEGYNEQFF. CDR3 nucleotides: TGTGCCAGTAGCAATGGACTAGCAGGGGAAGGTTACAATGAGCAGTTCTTC. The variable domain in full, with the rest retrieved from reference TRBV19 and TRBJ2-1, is DGGITQSPKYLFRKEGQNVTLSCEQNLNHDAMYWYRQDPGQGLRLIYYSQIVNDFQKGDIAEGYSVSREKKESFPLTVTSAQKNPTAFYLCASSNGLAGEGYNEQFFGPGTRLTVL.

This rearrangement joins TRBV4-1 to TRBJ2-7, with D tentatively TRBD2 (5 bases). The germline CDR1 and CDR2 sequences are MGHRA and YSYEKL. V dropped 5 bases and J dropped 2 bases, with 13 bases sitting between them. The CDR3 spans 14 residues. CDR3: CASSVGLIAYEQYF. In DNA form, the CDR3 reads TGCGCCAGCAGCGTTGGACTGATCGCCTACGAGCAGTACTTC.

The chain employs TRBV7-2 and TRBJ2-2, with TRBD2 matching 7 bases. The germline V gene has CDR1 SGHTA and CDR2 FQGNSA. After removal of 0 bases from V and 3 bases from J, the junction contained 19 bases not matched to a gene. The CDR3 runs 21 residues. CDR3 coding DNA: TGTGCCAGCAGCTTAGCGCTGTCCAGCGGGGTTCCACCCAGGGACACCGGGGAGCTGTTTTTT. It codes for CASSLALSSGVPPRDTGELFF.

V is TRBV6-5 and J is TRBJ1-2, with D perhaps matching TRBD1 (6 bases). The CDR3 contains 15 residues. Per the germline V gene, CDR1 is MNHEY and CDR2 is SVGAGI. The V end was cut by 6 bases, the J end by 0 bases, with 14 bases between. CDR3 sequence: CASRQQGTANYGYTF. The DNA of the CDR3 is TGTGCCAGCAGACAACAGGGTACAGCTAACTATGGCTACACCTTC.

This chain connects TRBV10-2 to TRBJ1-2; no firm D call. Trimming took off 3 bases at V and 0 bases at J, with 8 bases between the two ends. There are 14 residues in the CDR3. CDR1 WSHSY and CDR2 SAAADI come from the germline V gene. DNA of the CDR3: TGCGCCAGCAGTGATGGCCCCACTAACTATGGCTACACCTTC. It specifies CASSDGPTNYGYTF.